The 32 T cell receptor beta chains given below trace back to one sample, sequenced in a study of cytomegalovirus exposure and HLA in healthy donors. In the PCR, 60 Vbeta and 13 Jbeta primers were used. Method: immunoSEQ multiplex PCR; TCRdb's copy keeps in-frame clones and lacks some. The sample lists 120,000 to 150,000 clones; around 79% were seen once. The material sequenced was PBMCs. The receptors here all came from a woman aged 40 to 50 in good health and CMV-seropositive.

This clone turned up a few times. V and J are TRBV4-1 and TRBJ1-5; TRBD1 is a possible D gene (5 bases). Germline CDR1 is MGHRA and CDR2 is YSYEKL. Between the trimmed V and J ends, which lost 1 base and 6 bases, there was a span of 7 bases. This CDR3 has 13 residues. The CDR3 nucleotides read TGCGCCAGCAGCCAAGGGGGGGTTCAGCCCCAGCATTTT. The encoded protein is CASSQGGVQPQHF.

In this sample, this clone turned up a few times. The chain joins TRBV5-4 to TRBJ1-2; 7 bases fit TRBD1. V lost 0 bases and J lost 4; bases outside the gene matches: 3. The germline V gene encodes CDR1 SGHNT and CDR2 YYREEE (reference sequence). The length of the CDR3 is 14 residues. The CDR3 sequence is CASSLGGQLYGYTF. In DNA, the CDR3 is TGTGCCAGCAGCTTGGGGGGACAGCTCTATGGCTACACCTTC.

The CDR3 region is CASSVDRGLDEQYF. CDR3 DNA: TGTGCCAGCAGTGTCGACAGGGGATTAGACGAGCAGTACTTC. The genes are TRBV2 and TRBJ2-7; 8 bases align to TRBD1. V gave up 4 bases and J gave up 5 bases; unmatched junction bases: 7. The CDR3 has 14 residues. Germline lookup yields CDR1 SNHLY and CDR2 FYNNEI.

This chain connects TRBV5-4 to TRBJ1-6; 9 bases fit TRBD1. This CDR3 has 15 amino acids. The V gene's germline CDR1 is SGHNT and CDR2 YYREEE (reference sequence). J was trimmed by 8 bases and V by 5 bases; bases with no gene match: 8. The chain's CDR3 is CASSLAGTGYSPLHF. CDR3 coding DNA: TGTGCCAGCAGTCTAGCCGGGACAGGGTATTCACCCCTCCACTTT.

The chain couples TRBV9 to TRBJ2-2; no clear D. V was pared by 4 bases and J by 6 bases, with 10 bases between. Germline V gives CDR1 SGDLS, CDR2 YYNGEE. CDR3 length: 13 residues. The CDR3 DNA reads as TGTGCCAGCAGCCCGCTCGTAGCCGGGGAGCTGTTTTTT. Its protein is CASSPLVAGELFF.

The chain carries TRBV6-5 and TRBJ1-1, with D maybe TRBD1 (5 bases). Looked up from germline, CDR1 is MNHEY and CDR2 is SVGAGI. This CDR3 is 14 amino acids long. V gave up 4 bases and J gave up 1 base, with 10 bases separating them. Here the CDR3 reads CASSLRRENTEAFF. In nucleotides, the CDR3 is TGTGCCAGCAGTTTACGCAGGGAGAACACTGAAGCTTTCTTT.

This chain's CDR3 is CASSLASGSYNEQFF. The DNA of the CDR3 is TGTGCCAGCAGCCTCGCTTCAGGCTCCTACAATGAGCAGTTCTTC. The gene calls are TRBV9 and TRBJ2-1; D ambiguous. Germline lookup yields CDR1 SGDLS and CDR2 YYNGEE. The ends were cut back, 4 bases at V and 0 bases at J, with 11 bases in the middle. The CDR3 length is 15 residues.

The chain is built from TRBV5-6 and TRBJ2-4; TRBD1 might be the D (6 bases). Germline lookup yields CDR1 SGHDT and CDR2 YYEEEE. V was cut by 4 bases and J by 1 base, with 15 bases left in between. The CDR3 totals 16 residues. CDR3 protein: CASSVNRVLAKNIQYF. CDR3 in DNA: TGTGCCAGCAGCGTAAACAGGGTTTTGGCCAAAAACATTCAGTACTTC.

This clone was detected only once. V gene TRBV7-9 combines with J gene TRBJ2-1, with 7 bases aligning to TRBD2. CDR3 length: 16 residues. The V gene's germline CDR1 is SEHNR and CDR2 FQNEAQ (reference sequence). Trimming cost V 5 bases and J 4 bases; bases outside gene matches: 11. The CDR3 sequence is CASSPMGGKRYNEQFF. The CDR3 nucleotides read TGTGCCAGCAGCCCGATGGGGGGGAAACGGTACAATGAGCAGTTCTTC.

The gene calls are TRBV5-1 and TRBJ2-3, with 16 bases that match TRBD2. The length of the CDR3 is 17 residues. Per germline, CDR1 SGHRS and CDR2 YFSETQ. The V and J ends lost 4 bases and 4 bases, in that order; junction bases with no gene match: 6. In nucleotides, the CDR3 is TGCGCCAGCAGCCCGGGACTAGCGGGGGGGCGGGCAGATACGCAGTATTTT. This gives the protein CASSPGLAGGRADTQYF.

This clone was recorded a few times. V is TRBV5-4 and J is TRBJ2-7; D possibly corresponds to TRBD2 (5 bases). This CDR3 spans 15 amino acids. CDR1 and CDR2 (germline): SGHNT, YYREEE (reference sequence). V gave up 4 bases and J gave up 3 bases, with 17 bases separating them. CDR3 nucleotide sequence: TGTGCCAGCAGCATGAGACCGGGAACACACTACGAGCAGTACTTC. This gives the protein CASSMRPGTHYEQYF.

The chain carries TRBV7-3 and TRBJ1-3; tentative D call: TRBD1 (6 bases). From germline, CDR1 is SGHTA and CDR2 FQGTGA. V was cut by 5 bases and J by 3 bases, with 17 bases left in between. The CDR3 is 16 amino acids. This CDR3 is CASSLPGGLGGNTIYF. DNA of the CDR3: TGTGCCAGCAGCCTCCCGGGGGGGCTAGGTGGAAACACCATATATTTT.

The chain is built from TRBV27 and TRBJ2-7; perhaps TRBD2 as D (7 bases). The V end was cut by 6 bases, the J end by 0 bases, with 15 bases between. The CDR3 sequence is 15 residues long. Germline V gene lookup returns CDR1 MNHEY and CDR2 SMNVEV (reference sequence). CDR3 amino acids: CASSDGGPLSYEQYF. The CDR3 coding sequence is TGTGCCAGCAGCGACGGGGGGCCCCTCTCCTACGAGCAGTACTTC.

The sample holds one count of this clone. The chain links TRBV4-2 to TRBJ1-2; 7 nucleotides line up with TRBD1. J was trimmed by 4 bases and V by 4 bases; bases with no gene match: 9. This CDR3 region has 15 residues. Germline V gene lookup returns CDR1 LGHNA and CDR2 YNFKEQ. Here the CDR3 reads CASSPTGDGTYGYTF. The CDR3 coding sequence is TGTGCCAGCAGCCCTACAGGGGACGGAACCTATGGCTACACCTTC.

The chain has TRBV12-5 and TRBJ2-6, with D perhaps matching TRBD2 (6 bases). CDR3 length: 13 residues. CDR1 and CDR2 from the germline V gene are LGHNT and FRNRAP. CDR3 coding DNA: TGTGCGGTCGGAGGGATAGGGGCCAACGTCCTGACTTTC. Its translation: CAVGGIGANVLTF.

The rearrangement links TRBV4-2 to TRBJ1-2, with 8 bases aligning to TRBD1. The J segment lost 1 base and the V segment lost 0 bases, leaving 4 bases of the junction unmatched. CDR3 length: 16 amino acids. Germline lookup yields CDR1 LGHNA and CDR2 YNFKEQ. The CDR3 bases are TGTGCCAGCAGCCAAGAGAGGGACAGGCATAACTATGGCTACACCTTC. It is translated as CASSQERDRHNYGYTF.

The chain carries TRBV28 and TRBJ2-3; 10 nucleotides match TRBD1. V gave up 2 bases and J gave up 2 bases; unmatched junction bases: 4. The CDR3 loop spans 16 amino acids. Germline V gives CDR1 MDHEN, CDR2 SYDVKM. The chain's CDR3 is CASSLPGTGDTDTQYF. CDR3 coding DNA: TGTGCCAGCAGTTTACCCGGGACAGGGGACACAGATACGCAGTATTTT.

This chain connects TRBV7-3 to TRBJ2-3; a possible D gene is TRBD2 (5 bases). There are 13 residues in the CDR3. Germline loops: CDR1 SGHTA, CDR2 FQGTGA. V gave up 1 base and J gave up 11 bases, with 13 bases separating them. The chain's CDR3 is CASSLSGVAGQYF. As DNA, the CDR3 is TGTGCCAGCAGCTTAAGTGGAGTCGCGGGGCAGTATTTT. The entire variable domain, with the rest obtained from reference TRBV7-3 and TRBJ2-3, is as follows: GAGVSQTPSNKVTEKGKYVELRCDPISGHTALYWYRQSLGQGPEFLIYFQGTGAADDSGLPNDRFFAVRPEGSVSTLKIQRTERGDSAVYLCASSLSGVAGQYFGPGTRLTVL.

The count of this clone is one. The J gene is TRBJ1-2, the V gene TRBV15; 7 positions match TRBD1. With 1 base clipped from V and 2 bases from J, the junction kept 1 base outside the gene matches. The V gene's germline CDR1 is LNHNV and CDR2 YYDKDF (reference sequence). The CDR3 is 14 residues long. CDR3 sequence: CATSRGQGNYGYTF. The CDR3 nucleotides read TGTGCCACCAGCAGAGGACAGGGCAACTATGGCTACACCTTC.

The chain carries TRBV28 and TRBJ1-6; 9 bases line up with TRBD1. Germline-derived CDR1 and CDR2 are MDHEN and SYDVKM. The trim removed 5 bases at V and 5 bases at J, leaving 4 bases unmatched. The CDR3 runs to 15 residues. The CDR3 sequence: CASSTGQGNNSPLHF. The CDR3 DNA is TGTGCCAGCAGTACGGGACAGGGCAATAATTCACCCCTCCACTTT.

This clone was observed a few times. The chain carries TRBV5-1 and TRBJ2-5; D ambiguous. This CDR3 region has 14 residues. Germline lookup yields CDR1 SGHRS and CDR2 YFSETQ. V gave up 0 bases and J gave up 1 base, with 7 bases separating them. In DNA form, the CDR3 reads TGCGCCAGCAGCTTGGTTGGCAGCCAAGAGACCCAGTACTTC. Translation: CASSLVGSQETQYF.

The chain joins TRBV11-2 to TRBJ2-1; TRBD1 agrees at 7 bases. V dropped 7 bases and J dropped 0; count of bases not matched to a gene: 6. CDR3 length: 15 amino acids. Germline loops: CDR1 SGHAT, CDR2 FQNNGV. The CDR3 here is CASILRGNSYNEQFF. The CDR3 region has the DNA TGTGCCAGCATACTCAGGGGGAACTCCTACAATGAGCAGTTCTTC.

This CDR3 reads CASRRTGGEQPQHF. The CDR3 DNA is TGTGCCAGCAGGAGAACAGGGGGCGAACAGCCCCAGCATTTT. The genes are TRBV6-1 and TRBJ1-5; 9 bases are a match to TRBD1. Germline values: CDR1 MNHNS, CDR2 SASEGT. This CDR3 is built from 14 residues. V was clipped by 6 bases and J by 7 bases; unmatched bases: 7.

The chain links TRBV5-1 to TRBJ2-1; D is possibly TRBD2 (6 bases). Per the germline V gene, CDR1 is SGHRS and CDR2 is YFSETQ. This CDR3 contains 17 residues. Deletions cut 3 bases from V and 0 bases from J, with 16 bases between. The CDR3 bases are TGCGCCAGCAGCTACGGGAGTTCCTGGAGCTCCTACAATGAGCAGTTCTTC. As protein: CASSYGSSWSSYNEQFF.

The CDR3 DNA is TGTGCCAGCTCACCCGGGGAGGCCTATGGCTACACCTTC. It codes for CASSPGEAYGYTF. The chain uses TRBV18 and TRBJ1-2, with unresolved D. Germline lookup yields CDR1 KGHSH and CDR2 LQKENI. This CDR3 is built from 13 residues. V dropped 3 bases and J dropped 4 bases, with 9 bases sitting between them.

This clone was seen once. V and J are TRBV5-1 and TRBJ2-3; TRBD1 agrees at 9 bases. CDR3 size: 15 residues. Germline V lookup: CDR1 SGHRS, CDR2 YFSETQ. With 5 bases clipped from V and 3 bases from J, the junction kept 7 bases outside the gene matches. The CDR3: CASRQTGGLTDTQYF. The CDR3, as DNA: TGCGCCAGCAGACAGACAGGGGGGCTGACAGATACGCAGTATTTT.

This clone has more than one count but fewer than ten. The chain is built from TRBV10-1 and TRBJ1-1; no definite D call. Germline CDR1 WNHNN, CDR2 SYGVQD (reference sequence). Trimming shortened V by 6 bases and J by 3 bases, and 11 bases separated the two germline ends. The CDR3 length is 13 residues. The CDR3 DNA reads as TGCGCCAGCAGATTCGGGTTGGACACTGAAGCTTTCTTT. Protein sequence: CASRFGLDTEAFF.

The chain uses TRBV6-1 and TRBJ2-7; perhaps TRBD1 as D (5 bases). This CDR3 is 15 amino acids long. V shed 5 bases and J shed 2 bases, with 16 bases lying between them. CDR1 and CDR2 (germline): MNHNS, SASEGT. CDR3 in DNA: TGTGCCAGCAGTCCTCATCTACAGGCAGCCTACGAGCAGTACTTC. It specifies CASSPHLQAAYEQYF.

The rearrangement joins TRBV7-2 to TRBJ1-2; D is unresolved. Trimming cost V 6 bases and J 6 bases, with 14 bases left between them. Germline V lookup: CDR1 SGHTA, CDR2 FQGNSA. This CDR3 is built from 13 residues. The chain's CDR3 is CASSPSSTDGYTF. CDR3 coding DNA: TGTGCCAGCAGTCCCTCAAGCACAGATGGCTACACCTTC.

The gene calls are TRBV6-5 and TRBJ1-4, with 7 bases lining up with TRBD1. The V and J ends lost 8 bases and 0 bases, in that order; junction bases with no gene match: 3. The CDR3 has 14 amino acids. Per the germline V gene, CDR1 is MNHEY and CDR2 is SVGAGI. CDR3 region: CASGGQTTNEKLFF. For the CDR3, the DNA is TGTGCCAGCGGGGGACAGACAACTAATGAAAAACTGTTTTTT.

This chain connects TRBV10-2 to TRBJ1-5; D perhaps matches TRBD1 (5 bases). The CDR3 extends over 16 amino acids. Trimming took 3 bases from V and 3 from J, leaving 15 bases between them. The germline gives CDR1 WSHSY, CDR2 SAAADI. The CDR3 region is CASSDLVDTLNQPQHF. Written as DNA, the CDR3 is TGCGCCAGCAGTGACCTGGTGGACACTCTCAATCAGCCCCAGCATTTT.

The CDR3 region is CASSQETGFHEQYF. The CDR3 region has the DNA TGCGCCAGCAGCCAAGAAACAGGGTTCCACGAGCAGTACTTC. This chain uses TRBV4-1 with TRBJ2-7; weak D call: TRBD1 (6 bases). Trimming left V 0 bases short and J 5 bases short, with 11 bases between. CDR3 length: 14 residues. The germline gives CDR1 MGHRA, CDR2 YSYEKL.